These 17 T cell receptor beta chains came from one sample sequenced in a study of shared clonotypes between healthy human individuals. The data were produced by immunoSEQ multiplex PCR, yet TCRdb's version contains in-frame clones alone and is incomplete. Seen here are some 1 million clones, around 76% observed once, and the top ten hold roughly 1.4%. The source material was memory CD4+ T cells sorted from blood. Subset defined: CD45RA-negative fraction. Receptors were obtained from a man aged 18 to 30 in good health.

This sequence joins TRBV11-3 and TRBJ2-2; a possible D gene is TRBD2 (6 bases). CDR1 SGHNT and CDR2 YENEEA come from the germline V gene. The V end lost 7 bases, the J end lost 5 bases, and 17 bases lay between the germline ends. CDR3 length: 15 amino acids. The chain's CDR3 is CASTETPSGTGELFF. CDR3 nucleotides: TGTGCCAGCACCGAGACCCCCAGCGGGACCGGGGAGCTGTTTTTT.

This clone has only a few counts. J is TRBJ1-1 and V is TRBV6-4, with D maybe TRBD1 (6 bases). Germline-derived CDR1 and CDR2 are MRHNA and SNTAGT. CDR3 length: 14 residues. Trimming left V 5 bases short and J 1 base short, with 11 bases between. The CDR3 here is CASSHRVENTEAFF. The CDR3 DNA reads TGTGCCAGCAGTCACAGGGTCGAGAACACTGAAGCTTTCTTT.

The CDR3 nucleotides are TGTGCCACCCAGAGCCAGGGGCGGTACGAGCAGTACTTC. Translation: CATQSQGRYEQYF. The gene calls are TRBV7-9 and TRBJ2-7, with a tentative D call TRBD1 (6 bases). The V gene's germline CDR1 is SEHNR and CDR2 FQNEAQ (reference sequence). This CDR3 region has 13 residues. Trimming cost V 10 bases and J 4 bases, with 17 bases left between them.

The chain uses TRBV28 and TRBJ1-2; 10 nucleotides line up with TRBD1. V lost 7 bases, J lost 3 bases, and 5 bases stayed unmatched. Germline V gene sequence: CDR1 MDHEN, CDR2 SYDVKM. The CDR3 extends over 14 amino acids. The DNA for the CDR3 is TGTGCCAGCACCACGACAGGGGGCTACTATGGCTACACCTTC. Encoded protein: CASTTTGGYYGYTF.

This clone was observed a few times. V usage is TRBV30 and J usage is TRBJ1-2; tentatively, D is TRBD1 (6 bases). The CDR3 length is 14 residues. CDR1 is GTSNPN and CDR2 is SVGIG in the germline V gene (reference sequence). V was clipped by 3 bases and J by 4 bases, with 15 bases between them. The CDR3 is CAWRNAGATYGYTF. The CDR3 coding sequence is TGTGCCTGGAGGAATGCAGGGGCGACCTATGGCTACACCTTC.

This chain links TRBV7-6 with TRBJ1-2, with D uncertain. The germline gives CDR1 SGHVS, CDR2 FNYEAQ. Deletions cut 5 bases from V and 4 bases from J, with 8 bases between. CDR3 size: 12 residues. Here the CDR3 DNA reads TGTGCCAGCAGCGCCGACGGCTATGGCTACACCTTC. The encoded protein is CASSADGYGYTF.

This clone was picked up one time. The CDR3 coding sequence is TGTGCCAGCAGCTGGACAGGGGGCGAGAGTGGAGCTTTCTTT. The encoded protein is CASSWTGGESGAFF. The rearrangement uses TRBV5-4 and TRBJ1-1; 11 bases fit TRBD1. The trim removed 3 bases at V and 10 bases at J, leaving 8 bases unmatched. The germline CDR1 and CDR2 sequences are SGHNT and YYREEE (reference sequence). The CDR3 is 14 amino acids.

This rearrangement joins TRBV7-2 to TRBJ2-1; D possibly corresponds to TRBD2 (6 bases). Trimming took 0 bases from V and 0 from J, leaving 21 bases between them. The V gene's germline CDR1 is SGHTA and CDR2 FQGNSA. The CDR3 has 20 residues. The CDR3 bases are TGTGCCAGCAGCTTAGCTGCGCGAGGTGGAGCGGGTAGCTCCTACAATGAGCAGTTCTTC. Translated: CASSLAARGGAGSSYNEQFF.

V is TRBV7-2 and J is TRBJ1-2; TRBD1 agrees at 7 bases. CDR3 length: 13 amino acids. Germline V CDR1 and CDR2: SGHTA, FQGNSA. V trimming: 2 bases; J trimming: 5 bases; junction bases outside the gene matches: 2. The CDR3 is CASSLRGQYGYTF. The DNA for the CDR3 is TGTGCCAGCAGCTTAAGGGGACAGTATGGCTACACCTTC. Full variable domain (rest looked up from reference TRBV7-2 and TRBJ1-2): GAGVSQSPSNKVTEKGKDVELRCDPISGHTALYWYRQSLGQGLEFLIYFQGNSAPDKSGLPSDRFSAERTGGSVSTLTIQRTQQEDSAVYLCASSLRGQYGYTFGSGTRLTVV.

The chain employs TRBV30 and TRBJ1-3; no clear D. The germline V gene has CDR1 GTSNPN and CDR2 SVGIG (reference sequence). Trimming left V 1 base short and J 4 bases short, with 17 bases between. There are 16 residues in the CDR3. CDR3 region: CAWSGGMILGGNTIYF. The CDR3 DNA is TGTGCCTGGAGTGGGGGAATGATTCTGGGAGGAAACACCATATATTTT.

This clone was counted between two and nine times. This chain uses TRBV11-2 with TRBJ2-4; D unclear. The V end lost 5 bases, the J end lost 9 bases, and 14 bases lay between the germline ends. CDR1 and CDR2 from the germline V gene are SGHAT and FQNNGV. CDR3 length: 13 residues. CDR3 in DNA: TGTGCCAGCAGCCTATTATTAAATCGCATTCAGTACTTC. Its protein is CASSLLLNRIQYF.

This clone was counted a few times. This chain uses TRBV5-4 with TRBJ1-2; D may be TRBD1 (6 bases). The V end lost 4 bases, the J end lost 3 bases, and 13 bases lay between the germline ends. CDR1 is SGHNT and CDR2 is YYREEE in the germline V gene (reference sequence). The CDR3 totals 14 residues. The CDR3 loop is CASSEAGVDYGYTF. DNA of the CDR3: TGTGCCAGCAGCGAGGCAGGGGTTGACTATGGCTACACCTTC.

This clone was detected once. The chain couples TRBV9 to TRBJ2-3, with a possible D match to TRBD2 (5 bases). Per the germline V gene, CDR1 is SGDLS and CDR2 is YYNGEE. The V end lost 4 bases, the J end lost 0 bases, and 24 bases lay between the germline ends. This CDR3 has 19 residues. The CDR3 DNA reads as TGTGCCAGCAGCCTCCCCCCGGGGAGCGACTTTACTAGCACAGATACGCAGTATTTT. As protein: CASSLPPGSDFTSTDTQYF.

The chain has TRBV7-2 and TRBJ2-5, with 11 bases fitting TRBD2. This CDR3 has 16 amino acids. The ends lost 3 bases at V and 4 bases at J; junction bases unmatched: 7. Germline CDR1 is SGHTA and CDR2 is FQGNSA. DNA of the CDR3: TGTGCCAGCAGCTTTACTAGCGGGGGAGGGGGAGAGACCCAGTACTTC. Translated, it gives CASSFTSGGGGETQYF. The entire variable domain, with the rest obtained from reference TRBV7-2 and TRBJ2-5, is as follows: GAGVSQSPSNKVTEKGKDVELRCDPISGHTALYWYRQSLGQGLEFLIYFQGNSAPDKSGLPSDRFSAERTGGSVSTLTIQRTQQEDSAVYLCASSFTSGGGGETQYFGPGTRLLVL.

This clone turned up a few times. V and J are TRBV2 and TRBJ2-3; no clear D gene. The V gene's germline CDR1 is SNHLY and CDR2 FYNNEI. V lost 6 bases to trimming and J lost 6 bases, with 16 bases between them. The CDR3 contains 14 residues. The CDR3 nucleotides are TGTGCCAGCAGAAAGGGCTTCCTGGGTGATACGCAGTATTTT. Its protein is CASRKGFLGDTQYF.

The chain couples TRBV7-2 to TRBJ1-6; D gene ambiguous. The germline V gene encodes CDR1 SGHTA and CDR2 FQGNSA. V lost 5 bases and J 9 bases, leaving 11 bases between the germline ends. The CDR3 totals 13 residues. The CDR3 DNA follows: TGTGCCAGCAGCGCACCCGGAGGTTCACCCCTCCACTTT. This gives the protein CASSAPGGSPLHF. Full variable domain (rest looked up from reference TRBV7-2 and TRBJ1-6): GAGVSQSPSNKVTEKGKDVELRCDPISGHTALYWYRQSLGQGLEFLIYFQGNSAPDKSGLPSDRFSAERTGGSVSTLTIQRTQQEDSAVYLCASSAPGGSPLHFGNGTRLTVT.

The rearrangement links TRBV2 to TRBJ2-7; possible D gene TRBD2, 5 bases. V lost 3 bases to trimming and J lost 1 base, with 16 bases between them. The CDR3 has 16 amino acids. Germline V CDR1 and CDR2: SNHLY, FYNNEI. The CDR3 coding sequence is TGTGCCAGCAGTGATCCGGGAAAGGCCTCGTCCTACGAGCAGTACTTC. Its protein product is CASSDPGKASSYEQYF.